This T cell receptor (beta chain) was documented in a study of Ad26.COV2.S vaccination and SARS-CoV-2 variants. Note on this clone: What it recognizes is unknown.

The study, taken as a whole, reports: TCR breadth and depth analyses may have underestimated total T cell responses. Substantial breadth was reported for post-vaccination spike-specific CD8+ and CD4+ T cells.

TCRdb keeps only in-frame clones here, not all; method: immunoSEQ multiplex PCR. The sample consists of 300,000 to 400,000 clones, 80% to 90% of them appearing once. The treatment here: about 20 received Ad26.COV2.S at low or high dose, single or two shots; 5 received placebo; per-sample allocation not given. Sampling was done on day 63 after the first vaccine or placebo injection. Expression of Wuhan-strain SARS-CoV-2 spike came from the Ad26 vector that formed the vaccine. Trimming stripped 3 bases from V and 8 bases from J, with 15 bases between. Germline values: CDR1 SGDLS, CDR2 YYNGEE. This CDR3 has 15 amino acids.

The origin of this receptor is a person aged 18-60 years who received the Ad26.COV2.S COVID-19 vaccine or a placebo. The rearrangement joins TRBV9 to TRBJ1-6, with D perhaps matching TRBD1 (5 bases). The source was peripheral blood, collected in a trial of Ad26.COV2.S vaccine versus placebo. The CDR3 coding sequence is TGTGCCAGCAGCGCGCAGGGAGATTTTTATTCACCCCTCCACTTT. Protein product: CASSAQGDFYSPLHF.